Here is one TCR beta chain with its context. Under the authors' procedure: Estimated nucleated cell counts came from reference gene primer amplification. Here immunoSEQ multiplex PCR was the method, and the copy in TCRdb shows in-frame clones only, minus some. V and J calls and clone size come straight from that table; D and trimming were deduced from the DNA. In the table there are around 130,000 clones, just over 85% of which are singletons. This sample was taken from a study of blood T cell repertoires in COVID-19. This CDR3 contains 14 residues. Germline V CDR1 and CDR2: MGHRA, YSYEKL. Deletions cut 0 bases from V and 6 bases from J, with 12 bases between.

The chain is built from TRBV4-1 and TRBJ2-7, with a weak D call TRBD1 (6 bases). The sample comprised peripheral blood. The receptor was isolated from a man aged 35 to 55 with acute or convalescent COVID-19. CDR3 in DNA: TGCGCCAGCAGCCAAGAATGGTTAGGGGGCGAGCAGTACTTC. Its protein is CASSQEWLGGEQYF.